These T cell receptor beta chains were read from a single sample in a study of Graves' ophthalmopathy and Graves' hyperthyroidism. TCRdb used MiXCR to reprocess the multiplex PCR reads, holding one entry per CDR3 protein. The table lists about 39,000 distinct CDR3 sequences, approximately 55% of them singletons. The source material was peripheral blood. These TCRs come from an adult woman with stable Graves' hyperthyroidism. CDR3s include the opening cysteine and the closing phenylalanine or tryptophan. Fields, in order: D gene, clone size, V gene, J gene, CDR3 DNA, CDR3 protein. The D gene is left open where the match is weak. Expanded clones are given a class, and other clones once, few, many or no size at all.

D gene: .; clone size: few; V gene: TRBV4-1; J gene: TRBJ2-7; CDR3 DNA: TGCGCCAGCAGCCAAGAGTCGGTGGGGGGTTACGAGCAGTACTTC; CDR3 protein: CASSQESVGGYEQYF
D gene: .; clone size: .; V gene: TRBV29-1; J gene: TRBJ1-2; CDR3 DNA: TGCAGCGTTGCCCCCCCCAATTCGTATGGCTACACCTTC; CDR3 protein: CSVAPPNSYGYTF
D gene: .; clone size: medium-sized; V gene: TRBV2; J gene: TRBJ2-6; CDR3 DNA: TGTGCCAGCAGGCAGGGGAGCTCAGGGGCCAACGTCCTGACTTTC; CDR3 protein: CASRQGSSGANVLTF
D gene: .; clone size: many; V gene: TRBV14; J gene: TRBJ1-4; CDR3 DNA: TGTGCCAGCAGCCAAGATACGTGGGCTAATGAAAAACTGTTTTTT; CDR3 protein: CASSQDTWANEKLFF
D gene: .; clone size: many; V gene: TRBV5-1; J gene: TRBJ2-5; CDR3 DNA: TGCGCCAGCAGCTTGGGGGACGAAGAGACCCAGTACTTC; CDR3 protein: CASSLGDEETQYF
D gene: .; clone size: .; V gene: TRBV12-3/TRBV12-4; J gene: TRBJ1-2; CDR3 DNA: TGTGCCAGCAGTCCAAGTGGTGGGCAGAGGGGCTACACCTTC; CDR3 protein: CASSPSGGQRGYTF
D gene: .; clone size: many; V gene: TRBV11-3; J gene: TRBJ2-3; CDR3 DNA: TGTGCCAGCAGCTTAGAAATGGGCACAGATACGCAGTATTTT; CDR3 protein: CASSLEMGTDTQYF
D gene: .; clone size: many; V gene: TRBV3-1; J gene: TRBJ1-2; CDR3 DNA: TGTGCCAGCAGCCAAGCGGCAGAGGGCTACACCTTC; CDR3 protein: CASSQAAEGYTF
D gene: TRBD1; clone size: .; V gene: TRBV7-2; J gene: TRBJ2-6; CDR3 DNA: TGTGCCAGCAGCGTTAGAGGGGGCACTGGGGCCAACGTCCTGACTTTC; CDR3 protein: CASSVRGGTGANVLTF
D gene: .; clone size: .; V gene: TRBV10-2; J gene: TRBJ1-5; CDR3 DNA: TGTGCCATCAGTCCAGGGGACACAAGTAGCAATCAGCCCCAGCATTTT; CDR3 protein: CAISPGDTSSNQPQHF
D gene: .; clone size: .; V gene: TRBV25-1; J gene: TRBJ1-2; CDR3 DNA: TGTGTCAGCAGTTTGGGGACCTATGGCTACACCTTC; CDR3 protein: CVSSLGTYGYTF
D gene: .; clone size: many; V gene: TRBV7-9; J gene: TRBJ2-7; CDR3 DNA: TGTGCCAGCAGCCCCCCCCGGAGGTCCTACGAGCAGTACTTC; CDR3 protein: CASSPPRRSYEQYF
D gene: .; clone size: many; V gene: TRBV5-1; J gene: TRBJ2-5; CDR3 DNA: TGCGCCAGCAGCCGGCCACACCCAGGGGAAGAGGAGACCCAGTACTTC; CDR3 protein: CASSRPHPGEEETQYF
D gene: .; clone size: .; V gene: TRBV7-8; J gene: TRBJ2-7; CDR3 DNA: TGTGCCAGCAGCCAACAGCTCTCCTACGAGCAGTACTTC; CDR3 protein: CASSQQLSYEQYF
D gene: TRBD1; clone size: .; V gene: TRBV20-1; J gene: TRBJ2-5; CDR3 DNA: TGCAGTGCTAGTAGGGACAGGGTCGGGACCCAGTACTTC; CDR3 protein: CSASRDRVGTQYF
D gene: TRBD1; clone size: .; V gene: TRBV29-1; J gene: TRBJ2-7; CDR3 DNA: TGCAGCGTTGAGATCCGGGACAGGCCCTACGAGCAGTACTTC; CDR3 protein: CSVEIRDRPYEQYF
D gene: .; clone size: .; V gene: TRBV10-3; J gene: TRBJ2-7; CDR3 DNA: TGTGCCAGCAGCCGCGACTGGCACTACGAGCAGTACTTC; CDR3 protein: CASSRDWHYEQYF
D gene: .; clone size: many; V gene: TRBV2; J gene: TRBJ1-1; CDR3 DNA: TGTGCCAGCACCCACAGGGCGTGGGACACTGAAGCTTTCTTT; CDR3 protein: CASTHRAWDTEAFF
D gene: .; clone size: many; V gene: TRBV5-1; J gene: TRBJ2-7; CDR3 DNA: TGCGCCAGCAGCTTGGCCGGCGCGGCTTCTGGCTCCTACGAGCAGTACTTC; CDR3 protein: CASSLAGAASGSYEQYF
D gene: .; clone size: many; V gene: TRBV5-1; J gene: TRBJ2-3; CDR3 DNA: TGCGCCAGCAGCCTCCCCTGGCCCCGTCCAACCACAGATACGCAGTATTTT; CDR3 protein: CASSLPWPRPTTDTQYF
D gene: TRBD1; clone size: .; V gene: TRBV7-9; J gene: TRBJ2-5; CDR3 DNA: TGTGCTCAGGGTACCCAGGGGGCGCGAGAGACCCAGTACTTC; CDR3 protein: CAQGTQGARETQYF
D gene: TRBD1; clone size: many; V gene: TRBV7-3; J gene: TRBJ1-1; CDR3 DNA: TGTGCCAGCAGCGCGACAGGGGGCCTGAACACTGAAGCTTTCTTT; CDR3 protein: CASSATGGLNTEAFF
D gene: .; clone size: .; V gene: TRBV20-1; J gene: TRBJ1-2; CDR3 DNA: TGCAGTGCTAGCGTTGGGAGGGCTAACACAAGATCCGGGACGGCTATGGGATATGGCTACACCTTC; CDR3 protein: CSASVGRANTRSGTAMGYGYTF
D gene: TRBD1; clone size: .; V gene: TRBV10-3; J gene: TRBJ1-3; CDR3 DNA: TGTGCCACCGCCCTGACAGGGGCTGGAAACACCATATATTTT; CDR3 protein: CATALTGAGNTIYF
D gene: .; clone size: few; V gene: TRBV5-5; J gene: TRBJ2-7; CDR3 DNA: TGTGCCAGCAGCTTGTCGGGGGCCATCCACGAGCAGTACTTC; CDR3 protein: CASSLSGAIHEQYF
D gene: .; clone size: .; V gene: TRBV2; J gene: TRBJ2-6; CDR3 DNA: TGTGCCAGCAGTTCGGGACGGCTCTCTGGGGCCGACGTCCTGACTTTC; CDR3 protein: CASSSGRLSGADVLTF
D gene: TRBD1; clone size: .; V gene: TRBV4-1; J gene: TRBJ1-5; CDR3 DNA: TGCGCCAGCAGCCCGCTCCCGGGACAGAAACAGCATTTT; CDR3 protein: CASSPLPGQKQHF
D gene: TRBD1; clone size: .; V gene: TRBV10-3; J gene: TRBJ2-7; CDR3 DNA: TGTGCCATCAGAGGACCGGGACAGGGGACAACCTACGAGCAGTACTTC; CDR3 protein: CAIRGPGQGTTYEQYF
D gene: .; clone size: many; V gene: TRBV14; J gene: TRBJ2-3; CDR3 DNA: TGTGCCAGCAGCCAATTAGTTGGAGATACGCAGTATTTT; CDR3 protein: CASSQLVGDTQYF
D gene: TRBD1; clone size: .; V gene: TRBV24-1; J gene: TRBJ1-1; CDR3 DNA: TGTGCCATCCGGGGTGCAGGGGGCACTGAAGCTTTCTTT; CDR3 protein: CAIRGAGGTEAFF
D gene: TRBD2; clone size: many; V gene: TRBV25-1; J gene: TRBJ2-7; CDR3 DNA: TGTGCCAGCAGTTTAGCGGCGGGAGAGGTTTACGAGCAGTACTTC; CDR3 protein: CASSLAAGEVYEQYF
D gene: TRBD2; clone size: few; V gene: TRBV29-1; J gene: TRBJ2-5; CDR3 DNA: TGCAGCGACGGGGGACTAGCGGCCTCCCAAGAGACCCAGTACTTC; CDR3 protein: CSDGGLAASQETQYF
D gene: TRBD1; clone size: .; V gene: TRBV29-1; J gene: TRBJ1-5; CDR3 DNA: TGCAGCGTACGCCAGGGGACAGGGGATCAGCCCCAGCATTTT; CDR3 protein: CSVRQGTGDQPQHF
D gene: .; clone size: .; V gene: TRBV24-1; J gene: TRBJ1-1; CDR3 DNA: TGTGCCACCAGTGGCCGGGCAGGGGCCATGAACACTGAAGCTTTCTTT; CDR3 protein: CATSGRAGAMNTEAFF
D gene: TRBD2; clone size: .; V gene: TRBV2; J gene: TRBJ2-7; CDR3 DNA: TGTGCCAGCAGTCCAACTCTAGCTAGCGGGAGCGAGCAGTACTTC; CDR3 protein: CASSPTLASGSEQYF
D gene: .; clone size: .; V gene: TRBV2; J gene: TRBJ2-5; CDR3 DNA: TGTGCCAGCAGTACCAGTAGCAATCAGCCCCAGTACTTC; CDR3 protein: CASSTSSNQPQYF
D gene: .; clone size: once; V gene: TRBV24-1; J gene: TRBJ1-2; CDR3 DNA: TGTGCCACCAGTGGACGGACGGACAACTATGGCTACACCTTC; CDR3 protein: CATSGRTDNYGYTF
D gene: TRBD1; clone size: .; V gene: TRBV5-1; J gene: TRBJ1-6; CDR3 DNA: TGCGCCAGCAGCCACGACAGGGGAAATTCACCCCTCCACTTT; CDR3 protein: CASSHDRGNSPLHF
D gene: .; clone size: many; V gene: TRBV2; J gene: TRBJ2-7; CDR3 DNA: TGTGCCAGCAGGAGGGAACGGGCCCGGGGCGAGCAGTACTTC; CDR3 protein: CASRRERARGEQYF
D gene: .; clone size: .; V gene: TRBV7-9; J gene: TRBJ2-7; CDR3 DNA: TGTGCCAGCAGCCAAGAGCAGGGGGGCGACGAGCAGTACTTC; CDR3 protein: CASSQEQGGDEQYF
D gene: .; clone size: many; V gene: TRBV4-1; J gene: TRBJ2-5; CDR3 DNA: TGCGCCAGCAGCCAAGACCTAGGGGGAGGGCCTGAGACCCAGTACTTC; CDR3 protein: CASSQDLGGGPETQYF
D gene: TRBD1; clone size: .; V gene: TRBV29-1; J gene: TRBJ1-2; CDR3 DNA: TGCAGCGTTGTCGGTCTACAGGGGAATGGCTACACCTTC; CDR3 protein: CSVVGLQGNGYTF
D gene: .; clone size: many; V gene: TRBV28; J gene: TRBJ2-5; CDR3 DNA: TGTGCCAGCAGTAGCCGTGGGGGGCGAGAGACCCAGTACTTC; CDR3 protein: CASSSRGGRETQYF
D gene: .; clone size: few; V gene: TRBV29-1; J gene: TRBJ2-7; CDR3 DNA: TGCAGCGTTGGCCAAGTTGGCGGGGAGCAGTACTTC; CDR3 protein: CSVGQVGGEQYF
D gene: .; clone size: .; V gene: TRBV2; J gene: TRBJ1-4; CDR3 DNA: TGTGCCAGCTCTAGGGGCAGCGTAGAAAAACTGTTTTTT; CDR3 protein: CASSRGSVEKLFF
D gene: .; clone size: .; V gene: TRBV5-1; J gene: TRBJ2-7; CDR3 DNA: TGCGCCAGCAGCTTGGGTGGCGTCTACGAGCAGTACTTC; CDR3 protein: CASSLGGVYEQYF
D gene: .; clone size: medium-sized; V gene: TRBV7-9; J gene: TRBJ1-2; CDR3 DNA: TGTGCCAGCAGCTTAGAGCAGATCTATGGCTACACCTTC; CDR3 protein: CASSLEQIYGYTF
D gene: .; clone size: .; V gene: TRBV7-6; J gene: TRBJ1-2; CDR3 DNA: TGTGCCAGCAGCTTAGCCACAGGGCCCACCTATGGCTACACCTTC; CDR3 protein: CASSLATGPTYGYTF
D gene: TRBD1; clone size: .; V gene: TRBV7-6; J gene: TRBJ1-2; CDR3 DNA: TGTGCCAGCAGCTTAGCCACAGGGGCCGGTAACTATGGCTACACCTTC; CDR3 protein: CASSLATGAGNYGYTF
D gene: .; clone size: .; V gene: TRBV27; J gene: TRBJ1-1; CDR3 DNA: TGTGCCAGCCCCGCGAACACTGAAGCTTTCTTT; CDR3 protein: CASPANTEAFF
D gene: .; clone size: .; V gene: TRBV7-4; J gene: TRBJ1-1; CDR3 DNA: TGTGCCAGCAGCGTAGGGGGGGACAACACTGAAGCTTTCTTT; CDR3 protein: CASSVGGDNTEAFF
D gene: .; clone size: many; V gene: TRBV4-2; J gene: TRBJ2-7; CDR3 DNA: TGTGCCAGCAGCCAAGATTTTAGCGATCGGAAGTACTTC; CDR3 protein: CASSQDFSDRKYF
D gene: TRBD1; clone size: .; V gene: TRBV19; J gene: TRBJ2-7; CDR3 DNA: TGTGCCAGTAGTCCCGGGACAGGGGGCGGCTACGAGCAGTACTTC; CDR3 protein: CASSPGTGGGYEQYF
D gene: TRBD1; clone size: .; V gene: TRBV13; J gene: TRBJ1-6; CDR3 DNA: TGTGCCAGCAGCCCGGACAGGGTCAATAATTCACCCCTCCACTTT; CDR3 protein: CASSPDRVNNSPLHF
D gene: TRBD2; clone size: .; V gene: TRBV20-1; J gene: TRBJ2-5; CDR3 DNA: TGCAGTGCTAGGGGAACTAGCGGGATGCCGCAGTACTTC; CDR3 protein: CSARGTSGMPQYF
D gene: .; clone size: .; V gene: TRBV10-2; J gene: TRBJ2-5; CDR3 DNA: TGCGCCAGCAGTGATGGGGGCGCGGAGACCCAGTACTTC; CDR3 protein: CASSDGGAETQYF
D gene: TRBD2; clone size: .; V gene: TRBV20-1; J gene: TRBJ2-3; CDR3 DNA: TGCAGTGCTAGGGGGACTAGCGGGAATACAGATACGCAGTATTTT; CDR3 protein: CSARGTSGNTDTQYF
D gene: TRBD2; clone size: .; V gene: TRBV24-1; J gene: TRBJ2-2; CDR3 DNA: TGTGCCACCGGTGATTCGTCGGCGGGAGTAGCCACCGGGGAGCTGTTTTTT; CDR3 protein: CATGDSSAGVATGELFF
D gene: .; clone size: medium-sized; V gene: TRBV20-1; J gene: TRBJ2-7; CDR3 DNA: TGCAGTGCTAGAGTAAGCCGGACAACCTCCTACGAGCAGTACTTC; CDR3 protein: CSARVSRTTSYEQYF